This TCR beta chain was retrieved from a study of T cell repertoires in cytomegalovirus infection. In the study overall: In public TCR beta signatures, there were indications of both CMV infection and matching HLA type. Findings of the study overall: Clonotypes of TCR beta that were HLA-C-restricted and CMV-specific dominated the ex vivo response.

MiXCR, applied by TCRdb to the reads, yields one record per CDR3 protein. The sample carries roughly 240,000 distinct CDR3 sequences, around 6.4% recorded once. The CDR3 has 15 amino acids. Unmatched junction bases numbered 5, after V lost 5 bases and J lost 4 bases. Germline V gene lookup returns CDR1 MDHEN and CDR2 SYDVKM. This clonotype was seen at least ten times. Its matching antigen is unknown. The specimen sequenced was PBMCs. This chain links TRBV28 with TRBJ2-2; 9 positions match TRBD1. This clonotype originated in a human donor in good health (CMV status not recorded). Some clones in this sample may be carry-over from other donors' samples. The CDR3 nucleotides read TGTGCCAGCAGTCCCCGACAGGGGGTCACCGGGGAGCTGTTTTTT. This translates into CASSPRQGVTGELFF. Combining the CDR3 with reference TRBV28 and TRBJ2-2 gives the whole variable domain DVKVTQSSRYLVKRTGEKVFLECVQDMDHENMFWYRQDPGLGLRLIYFSYDVKMKEKGDIPEGYSVSREKKERFSLILESASTNQTSMYLCASSPRQGVTGELFFGEGSRLTVL.